This T cell receptor (beta chain) was identified during a study of T cells in narcolepsy. Repertoires were generated with immunoSEQ multiplex PCR, while TCRdb's copy carries only in-frame clones and drops some. The table lists about 15,000 clones, 65% to 90% of them singletons. This clone appeared a single time. This CDR3 region has 12 residues. In germline, CDR1 is MNHNY, CDR2 SVGAGI (reference sequence). The chain is built from TRBV6-6 and TRBJ2-1; 10 bases map to TRBD1. The specimen sequenced was memory (CD45RA-) CD4+ T cells from blood. The TCR comes from a human donor in good health. The CDR3 loop reads CASGTGVNEQFF. In DNA form, the CDR3 reads TGTGCATCAGGGACAGGGGTCAATGAGCAGTTCTTC.